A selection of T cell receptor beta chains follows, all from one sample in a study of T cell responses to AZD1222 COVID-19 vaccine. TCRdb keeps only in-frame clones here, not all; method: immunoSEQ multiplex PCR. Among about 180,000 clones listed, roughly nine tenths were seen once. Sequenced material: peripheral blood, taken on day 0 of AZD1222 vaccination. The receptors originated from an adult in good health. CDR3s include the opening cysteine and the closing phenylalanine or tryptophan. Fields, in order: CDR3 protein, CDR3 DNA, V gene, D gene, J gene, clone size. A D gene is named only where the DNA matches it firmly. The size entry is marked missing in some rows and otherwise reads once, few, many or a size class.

CDR3aa: CASSFYRGLAGVGELFF; CDR3nt: TGTGCCAGCAGCTTTTATCGGGGACTAGCGGGAGTCGGGGAGCTGTTTTTT; v_gene: TRBV5-6; d_gene: TRBD2; j_gene: TRBJ2-2; abundance: NA
CDR3aa: CASGLVLSGGANEQFF; CDR3nt: TGTGCTAGTGGTTTGGTACTCAGCGGGGGGGCGAATGAGCAGTTCTTC; v_gene: TRBV12-5; d_gene: TRBD2; j_gene: TRBJ2-1; abundance: NA
CDR3aa: CASRPTSGGYYNEQFF; CDR3nt: TGTGCCAGCAGGCCCACTAGCGGGGGGTACTACAATGAGCAGTTCTTC; v_gene: TRBV6-6; d_gene: TRBD2; j_gene: TRBJ2-1; abundance: NA
CDR3aa: CASSFFTGNTIYF; CDR3nt: TGTGCCAGCAGTTTCTTTACTGGAAACACCATATATTTT; v_gene: TRBV12-3/TRBV12-4; d_gene: NA; j_gene: TRBJ1-3; abundance: NA
CDR3aa: CASSDWGKGNQNQPQHF; CDR3nt: TGTGCCAGCAGTGATTGGGGAAAGGGAAACCAAAATCAGCCCCAGCATTTT; v_gene: TRBV2; d_gene: NA; j_gene: TRBJ1-5; abundance: NA
CDR3aa: CASGGSSVYEQYF; CDR3nt: TGCGCCAGCGGGGGGTCTAGCGTTTACGAGCAGTACTTC; v_gene: TRBV5-1; d_gene: NA; j_gene: TRBJ2-7; abundance: NA
CDR3aa: CASTSLTKAVNTEAFF; CDR3nt: TGCGCCAGCACCTCTTTGACGAAGGCCGTGAACACTGAAGCTTTCTTT; v_gene: TRBV4-1; d_gene: NA; j_gene: TRBJ1-1; abundance: NA
CDR3aa: CASSPGPLYEQYF; CDR3nt: TGTGCCAGCTCACCTGGGCCCTTATACGAGCAGTACTTC; v_gene: TRBV18; d_gene: NA; j_gene: TRBJ2-7; abundance: NA
CDR3aa: CASSLGYEQYF; CDR3nt: TGTGCCAGCAGCTTGGGCTACGAGCAGTACTTC; v_gene: TRBV5-5; d_gene: NA; j_gene: TRBJ2-7; abundance: NA
CDR3aa: CAWAQSTDTQYF; CDR3nt: TGTGCCTGGGCGCAGAGCACAGATACGCAGTATTTT; v_gene: TRBV30; d_gene: NA; j_gene: TRBJ2-3; abundance: NA
CDR3aa: CASSLVARRNEQFF; CDR3nt: TGTGCCAGCAGCTTAGTTGCTAGGAGGAATGAGCAGTTCTTC; v_gene: TRBV7-2; d_gene: NA; j_gene: TRBJ2-1; abundance: once
CDR3aa: CASSPGQGSFF; CDR3nt: TGTGCCAGCAGCCCCGGACAGGGGTCTTTCTTT; v_gene: TRBV7-9; d_gene: TRBD1; j_gene: TRBJ1-1; abundance: NA
CDR3aa: CASSLLGEKLFF; CDR3nt: TGTGCCAGCAGCTTATTAGGGGAAAAACTGTTTTTT; v_gene: TRBV7-2; d_gene: NA; j_gene: TRBJ1-4; abundance: NA
CDR3aa: CASSEHRQGGYGYTF; CDR3nt: TGTGCCAGCAGTGAACACCGGCAGGGGGGCTATGGCTACACCTTC; v_gene: TRBV9; d_gene: TRBD1; j_gene: TRBJ1-2; abundance: NA
CDR3aa: CACDRARPKRAFF; CDR3nt: TGTGCCTGCGATCGGGCACGACCGAAACGGGCTTTCTTT; v_gene: TRBV30; d_gene: NA; j_gene: TRBJ1-1; abundance: few
CDR3aa: CASSSQDYNSPLHF; CDR3nt: TGTGCCAGCAGCTCACAGGATTATAATTCACCCCTCCACTTT; v_gene: TRBV7-9; d_gene: NA; j_gene: TRBJ1-6; abundance: NA
CDR3aa: CASSLGVQGDEQFF; CDR3nt: TGTGCCAGCAGCTTAGGTGTACAGGGGGATGAGCAGTTCTTC; v_gene: TRBV11-2; d_gene: TRBD1; j_gene: TRBJ2-1; abundance: NA
CDR3aa: CASRKDSYNEQFF; CDR3nt: TGTGCCAGCAGGAAAGACAGCTACAATGAGCAGTTCTTC; v_gene: TRBV6-5; d_gene: NA; j_gene: TRBJ2-1; abundance: NA
CDR3aa: CASSEADRGYPLHF; CDR3nt: TGCGCCAGCAGTGAGGCCGACCGAGGGTACCCCCTCCACTTT; v_gene: TRBV10-1; d_gene: NA; j_gene: TRBJ1-6; abundance: NA
CDR3aa: CASSGQVNTEAFF; CDR3nt: TGTGCCAGTAGCGGGCAGGTCAACACTGAAGCTTTCTTT; v_gene: TRBV19; d_gene: NA; j_gene: TRBJ1-1; abundance: NA
CDR3aa: CASSLPGGTEAFF; CDR3nt: TGTGCCAGCAGCTTGCCGGGGGGGACTGAAGCTTTCTTT; v_gene: TRBV5-6; d_gene: NA; j_gene: TRBJ1-1; abundance: once
CDR3aa: CASSQAGGRDEAFF; CDR3nt: TGTGCCAGCAGCCAAGCCGGAGGCAGGGATGAAGCTTTCTTT; v_gene: TRBV4-2; d_gene: NA; j_gene: TRBJ1-1; abundance: many
CDR3aa: CASSEGDRIQTEAFF; CDR3nt: TGTGCCAGCAGTGAAGGGGACAGGATACAAACTGAAGCTTTCTTT; v_gene: TRBV25-1; d_gene: TRBD1; j_gene: TRBJ1-1; abundance: NA
CDR3aa: CASSSKTRTGNNEQYF; CDR3nt: TGTGCCAGCAGTTCAAAAACCAGGACAGGGAACAACGAGCAGTACTTC; v_gene: TRBV6-5; d_gene: TRBD1; j_gene: TRBJ2-7; abundance: NA
CDR3aa: CASGEQLSPYGYTF; CDR3nt: TGTGCCAGCGGGGAACAGCTCTCTCCTTATGGCTACACCTTC; v_gene: TRBV2; d_gene: NA; j_gene: TRBJ1-2; abundance: NA
CDR3aa: CASSLGTGFEAFF; CDR3nt: TGTGCCAGCAGCTTAGGGACAGGGTTTGAAGCTTTCTTT; v_gene: TRBV7-7; d_gene: TRBD1; j_gene: TRBJ1-1; abundance: few
CDR3aa: CASSPGFYGYTF; CDR3nt: TGTGCCAGCAGTCCCGGTTTCTATGGCTACACCTTC; v_gene: TRBV12-3/TRBV12-4; d_gene: NA; j_gene: TRBJ1-2; abundance: NA
CDR3aa: CASSLLGGQEFSQPQHF; CDR3nt: TGTGCCAGCAGCTTATTAGGGGGACAGGAATTTAGTCAGCCCCAGCATTTT; v_gene: TRBV7-2; d_gene: TRBD1; j_gene: TRBJ1-5; abundance: NA